The 15 T cell receptor beta chains listed next were all sequenced from one sample in a study of shared clonotypes between healthy human individuals (dated by TCRdb to the early 2020s). The library was generated by the immunoSEQ multiplex PCR assay. In TCRdb, the immuneACCESS table is reduced to in-frame sequences with V and J assigned. These tables do not hold every clone; where another copy was compared, an unresolved V gene accounts for under half, and the others remain unexplained. The sample table lists about 87,000 clones, around half of them with a count of one. The top ten constitute about 14% of the sample. Sequences were obtained from PBMCs. Every receptor here comes from a woman aged 40 to 49 in good health. Some clones in this sample may be carry-over from other donors' samples.

This chain uses TRBV7-2 with TRBJ2-1; no definite D call. CDR3 length: 15 residues. Trimming removed 4 bases at V and 4 bases at J, with 14 bases between. Germline V lookup: CDR1 SGHTA, CDR2 FQGNSA. CDR3 nucleotides: TGTGCCAGCAGCTCCCGTGAGAATGGATACAATGAGCAGTTCTTC. Protein product: CASSSRENGYNEQFF.

The V call is TRBV28, the J call TRBJ2-7, with 11 bases that match TRBD2. This CDR3 contains 14 residues. CDR1 and CDR2 (germline): MDHEN, SYDVKM. With V trimmed by 6 bases and J by 6 bases, 7 bases remained unmatched. The DNA for the CDR3 is TGTGCCAGCAGCCTACTAGCGGGAGCTATCGAGCAGTACTTC. Translation gives CASSLLAGAIEQYF. Combining the CDR3 with reference TRBV28 and TRBJ2-7 gives the whole variable domain DVKVTQSSRYLVKRTGEKVFLECVQDMDHENMFWYRQDPGLGLRLIYFSYDVKMKEKGDIPEGYSVSREKKERFSLILESASTNQTSMYLCASSLLAGAIEQYFGPGTRLTVT.

This chain connects TRBV5-1 to TRBJ2-7; TRBD1 agrees at 7 bases. V shed 3 bases and J 6 bases; nucleotides not matched to a gene: 6. Germline CDR1 and CDR2: SGHRS and YFSETQ. The CDR3 is made up of 13 amino acids. The CDR3 sequence: CASSSRQGSEQYF. In DNA form, the CDR3 reads TGCGCCAGCAGCTCACGACAGGGCAGCGAGCAGTACTTC.

The chain combines TRBV4-2 with TRBJ2-1, with 10 bases identical to TRBD2. V lost 3 bases and J lost 12; bases outside the gene matches: 17. Germline V gene data show CDR1 as LGHNA and CDR2 as YNFKEQ. The CDR3 contains 17 residues. The CDR3 coding sequence is TGTGCCAGCAGCCAGGCCGGGACTAGCGTCGCCCGACCTATGCAGTTCTTC. Its translation: CASSQAGTSVARPMQFF.

In its sample, this clone was seen many times. The genes are TRBV7-3 and TRBJ2-7; a weak D match, TRBD1 (6 bases). This CDR3 contains 15 residues. Germline V gene sequence: CDR1 SGHTA, CDR2 FQGTGA. V was shortened by 4 bases and J by 6 bases, with 19 bases between the two germline ends. The CDR3 spells CASSSTTGTIAEQYF. The CDR3, as DNA: TGTGCCAGCAGCTCGACAACCGGGACAATAGCCGAGCAGTACTTC.

CDR3 sequence (DNA): TGTGCCAGCAGCCCCGGCGAGACCCAGTACTTC. Translation gives CASSPGETQYF. The V gene is TRBV5-4, the J gene TRBJ2-5; D not certain. Germline V gene lookup returns CDR1 SGHNT and CDR2 YYREEE (reference sequence). The germline V and J ends were trimmed by 4 bases and 5 bases, with 6 bases remaining between them. This CDR3 is built from 11 residues.

This rearrangement joins TRBV10-3 to TRBJ2-1; the match to TRBD2 covers 10 bases. The CDR3 is 15 residues long. In germline, CDR1 is ENHRY, CDR2 SYGVKD. Trimming removed 6 bases from V and 1 base from J; junction bases left unmatched: 3. DNA for the CDR3: TGTGCCATCAGGGAGCGGGAGGGTTCCTACAATGAGCAGTTCTTC. Translation gives CAIREREGSYNEQFF.

The chain is built from TRBV7-2 and TRBJ1-2; 9 bases agree with TRBD1. The CDR3 is made up of 15 amino acids. Germline V gene sequence: CDR1 SGHTA, CDR2 FQGNSA. J was trimmed by 4 bases and V by 5 bases; bases with no gene match: 8. The CDR3 DNA sequence: TGTGCCAGCAGCACCAACAGGGGGCAGTCCTATGGCTACACCTTC. Translated: CASSTNRGQSYGYTF.

The chain joins TRBV7-8 to TRBJ1-1; TRBD1 agrees at 9 bases. Germline values: CDR1 SGHVS, CDR2 FQNEAQ. CDR3 length: 15 amino acids. The junction had 2 bases not matched to a gene; V was cut back by 2 bases and J by 1 base. The CDR3 DNA sequence: TGTGCCAGCAGCTTAATGGGACAGGGGAACACTGAAGCTTTCTTT. Translation: CASSLMGQGNTEAFF.

V gene TRBV28 combines with J gene TRBJ1-2; 8 bases agree with TRBD1. The germline gives CDR1 MDHEN, CDR2 SYDVKM. The CDR3 covers 15 residues. The V gene end was trimmed by 3 bases and the J gene end by 5 bases; junction bases not matched to a gene: 8. Here the CDR3 reads CASSLPGQGVYGYTF. CDR3 in DNA: TGTGCCAGCAGTTTGCCCGGACAGGGCGTTTATGGCTACACCTTC.

This sequence joins TRBV20-1 and TRBJ2-1; D is unclear. Germline V gene data show CDR1 as DFQATT and CDR2 as SNEGSKA (reference sequence). The CDR3 covers 8 residues. Trimming stripped 8 bases from V and 5 bases from J, with 1 base between. The CDR3 protein is CSNNEQFF. CDR3 DNA sequence: TGCAGTAACAATGAGCAGTTCTTC.

This clone showed up just a few times. This chain uses TRBV6-6 with TRBJ2-7; unclear D gene. V was shortened by 0 bases and J by 9 bases, with 6 bases between the two germline ends. Germline-derived CDR1 and CDR2 are MNHNY and SVGAGI (reference sequence). The CDR3 length is 11 residues. In DNA, the CDR3 is TGTGCCAGCAGTTACTCTAAAGGGCAGTACTTC. Translated: CASSYSKGQYF.

Only one count was recorded for this clone. Only one base separates this from a far larger clonotype, so it likely reflects a read error. This sample also contains other DNA sequences that code for the same CDR3. This rearrangement joins TRBV18 to TRBJ2-7; weak D call: TRBD1 (6 bases). Per germline, CDR1 KGHSH and CDR2 LQKENI. The CDR3 loop spans 14 amino acids. CDR3 loop: CASSPGTYSYEQYF. Here the CDR3 DNA reads TGTGCCAGTTCACCAGGGACATACTCCTACGAGCAGTACTTC.

As regards this clone: Other nucleotide sequences from this sample produce the same CDR3. CDR3 residues: CAWSPTGYQPQHF. Written as DNA, the CDR3 is TGTGCCTGGAGTCCAACAGGGTACCAGCCCCAGCATTTT. This chain uses TRBV30 with TRBJ1-5; maybe TRBD1 (6 bases). The CDR3 runs to 13 residues. Trimming took 2 bases from V and 7 from J, leaving 12 bases between them. CDR1 is GTSNPN, CDR2 SVGIG, per germline (reference sequence).

The genes are TRBV28 and TRBJ1-4; TRBD1 is a possible D gene (6 bases). V dropped 5 bases and J dropped 3 bases, with 13 bases sitting between them. Germline CDR1 reads MDHEN; CDR2 reads SYDVKM. CDR3 length equals 15 residues. CDR3 loop: CASSASGAANEKLFF. DNA of the CDR3: TGTGCCAGCAGTGCCTCGGGGGCAGCTAATGAAAAACTGTTTTTT.